This T cell receptor (beta chain) was recorded in a study of shared clonotypes between healthy human individuals. Study-level background: There were three CD4 naive, three CD4 memory, two CD8 naive and one CD8 memory plates per donor. General observations from the study: Large sequencing depth failed to make sorted-subset sequencing complete, rarefaction showed.

For each subset, genomic DNA was distributed in equal portions over several immunoSEQ plates. Tens of thousands of T cell genomes (roughly 190 ng DNA) went into each sorted-subset replicate. Generated by immunoSEQ multiplex PCR, the TCRdb table keeps only in-frame clones and is missing some. The table records hundreds of thousands of clones, over 90% of them present only once. For this clone: What it binds is unknown.

Naive CD8 cells lacked CD45RO and underwent positive selection for CCR7, leaving out terminally differentiated effector memory CD45RA+ cells. Germline V lookup: CDR1 MNHNY, CDR2 SVGAGI (reference sequence). The CDR3 extends over 13 amino acids. Trimming removed 7 bases at V and 1 base at J, with 10 bases between. The source is a young man in good health. Sequenced sample: naive CD8+ T cells sorted from blood. The chain employs TRBV6-6 and TRBJ1-1; D is unresolved. CDR3 sequence reads: CASTPPRNTEAFF. The CDR3 DNA reads TGTGCCAGCACCCCCCCCAGGAACACTGAAGCTTTCTTT.